The 24 T cell receptor beta chains below all came from one sample that was sequenced in a study of blood T cell repertoires in COVID-19. Profiled with immunoSEQ multiplex PCR; TCRdb holds only in-frame clones, not every one. The sample consists of roughly 220,000 clones, roughly 88% of them appearing once. The source material was peripheral blood. The receptors were gathered from a woman between 35 and 50 years old who had recovered from COVID-19.

Worth noting for this clone: Germline is not matched at one junction end, which may reflect a read error. The rearrangement uses TRBV7-7 and TRBJ1-5, with D possibly being TRBD1 (6 bases). Germline CDR1 is SSHAT and CDR2 is FNYEAQ (reference sequence). The CDR3 has 14 residues. The CDR3 DNA reads TGTGCTAGCAGGGGAAGGGGGTCTAATCAGCCCCAGCATTTT. The encoded protein is CASRGRGSNQPQHF.

This chain links TRBV7-9 with TRBJ1-2; D remains unclear. The CDR3 extends over 17 amino acids. Germline CDR1 and CDR2: SEHNR and FQNEAQ (reference sequence). Deletions cut 1 base from V and 8 bases from J, with 23 bases between. The CDR3: CASSLVGQQISLSGYTF. The DNA for the CDR3 is TGTGCCAGCAGCTTAGTGGGCCAACAGATTTCTCTATCCGGCTACACCTTC.

The V and J genes are TRBV6-2 or TRBV6-3 and TRBJ2-3; 7 nucleotides agree with TRBD1. Germline loops: CDR1 MNHEY, CDR2 SVGEGT. The V gene end was trimmed by 4 bases and the J gene end by 5 bases; junction bases not matched to a gene: 9. This CDR3 is built from 15 residues. This CDR3 reads CASSWGTVGGDTQYF. In DNA form, the CDR3 reads TGTGCCAGCAGTTGGGGGACAGTTGGGGGAGATACGCAGTATTTT.

This clone occurred a few times. The gene calls are TRBV27 and TRBJ1-1; TRBD1 is a possible D gene (5 bases). Germline assignment: CDR1 MNHEY and CDR2 SMNVEV (reference sequence). There are 14 residues in the CDR3. The ends were cut back, 7 bases at V and 7 bases at J, with 19 bases in the middle. In DNA, the CDR3 is TGTGCCAGCAACCCCGCATGGGGCCGTGGTGAAGCTTTCTTT. It specifies CASNPAWGRGEAFF.

The rearrangement uses TRBV12-5 and TRBJ2-3; the match to TRBD1 covers 11 bases. Germline CDR1 LGHNT, CDR2 FRNRAP. This CDR3 spans 18 amino acids. Germline trimming cut 3 bases from V and 2 bases from J; bases unmatched to any gene: 10. CDR3 bases: TGTGCTAGTGGTTTCGCCGGGACAGGGGGAGTAATCACAGATACGCAGTATTTT. Encoded protein: CASGFAGTGGVITDTQYF. Together with reference TRBV12-5 and TRBJ2-3, the CDR3 gives the full variable domain: DARVTQTPRHKVTEMGQEVTMRCQPILGHNTVFWYRQTMMQGLELLAYFRNRAPLDDSGMPKDRFSAEMPDATLATLKIQPSEPRDSAVYFCASGFAGTGGVITDTQYFGPGTRLTVL.

The V call is TRBV6-2 or TRBV6-3, the J call TRBJ1-1; possibly TRBD1 for D (5 bases). V lost 6 bases to trimming and J lost 4 bases, with 9 bases between them. In germline, CDR1 is MNHEY, CDR2 SVGEGT. This CDR3 is 12 amino acids long. CDR3 residues: CASSRQGTEAFF. The CDR3 DNA is TGTGCCAGCAGCCGCCAGGGCACTGAAGCTTTCTTT.

The chain combines TRBV6-1 with TRBJ2-7, with 9 bases fitting TRBD1. CDR3 length equals 15 residues. Germline-derived CDR1 and CDR2 are MNHNS and SASEGT. J gave up 2 bases and V 5 bases, and 7 bases lay outside the gene matches. The CDR3 DNA follows: TGTGCCAGCAGTTCTACCGGGACAGGGACCTACGAGCAGTACTTC. Protein sequence: CASSSTGTGTYEQYF.

The rearrangement joins TRBV5-5 to TRBJ1-6; D call uncertain. V gave up 0 bases and J gave up 0 bases, with 10 bases separating them. The length of the CDR3 is 17 residues. CDR1 and CDR2 from the germline V gene are SGHKS and YYEKEE (reference sequence). The CDR3 nucleotides read TGTGCCAGCAGCTTGGACGTCCGGAGCTCCTATAATTCACCCCTCCACTTT. Its translation: CASSLDVRSSYNSPLHF.

This clone was observed once. The genes are TRBV18 and TRBJ1-6; TRBD1 agrees at 8 bases. CDR1 is KGHSH, CDR2 LQKENI, per germline. Unmatched junction bases numbered 6, after V lost 5 bases and J lost 3 bases. The CDR3 spans 16 residues. The CDR3 nucleotides read TGTGCCAGCTCAGCGACGACAGGGGTCTATAATTCACCCCTCCACTTT. This translates into CASSATTGVYNSPLHF.

This rearrangement joins TRBV10-1 to TRBJ2-3; the D is unclear. The V and J ends lost 2 bases and 4 bases respectively, with 7 bases between them. CDR1 is WNHNN and CDR2 is SYGVQD in the germline V gene (reference sequence). The CDR3 extends over 13 amino acids. The CDR3 spells CASSEQLSDTQYF. As DNA, the CDR3 is TGCGCCAGCAGTGAGCAGTTATCAGATACGCAGTATTTT.

The CDR3 is CASSYNRGDQPQHF. The CDR3 region has the DNA TGTGCCAGCAGTTACAATCGGGGGGATCAGCCCCAGCATTTT. The V and J genes are TRBV6-6 and TRBJ1-5, with D possibly TRBD1 on 5 matching bases. The CDR3 contains 14 residues. Trimming removed 2 bases from V and 5 bases from J, with 10 bases in between. CDR1 and CDR2 from the germline V gene are MNHNY and SVGAGI (reference sequence).

This clone appeared a single time. The chain has TRBV19 and TRBJ1-3; tentative D call: TRBD1 (5 bases). The V gene lost 7 bases and the J gene lost 0 bases, with 16 bases spanning the gap. CDR1 is LNHDA, CDR2 SQIVND, per germline (reference sequence). CDR3 size: 16 residues. CDR3 coding DNA: TGTGCCAGTACCTCCTCGCGGGGCCGCTCTGGAAACACCATATATTTT. Its protein is CASTSSRGRSGNTIYF.

The chain couples TRBV14 to TRBJ2-3; 7 nucleotides agree with TRBD1. Trimming removed 4 bases from V and 6 bases from J; junction bases left unmatched: 7. The CDR3 sequence is 14 residues long. The germline V gene has CDR1 SGHDN and CDR2 FVKESK. The CDR3 is CASSLTGVGDTQYF. CDR3 bases: TGTGCCAGCAGCCTTACAGGGGTCGGTGATACGCAGTATTTT.

V is TRBV11-3 and J is TRBJ2-2; D is unclear. CDR3 size: 15 residues. Germline lookup yields CDR1 SGHNT and CDR2 YENEEA. The V end lost 2 bases, the J end lost 5 bases, and 12 bases lay between the germline ends. This CDR3 reads CASSLSDLSTGELFF. The CDR3 DNA follows: TGTGCCAGCAGCTTAAGTGACTTGAGTACCGGGGAGCTGTTTTTT.

This clone came up a few times. This rearrangement joins TRBV18 to TRBJ1-3, with D hard to call. V was trimmed by 6 bases and J by 0 bases, leaving 15 bases between them. The germline CDR1 and CDR2 sequences are KGHSH and LQKENI. The CDR3 has 16 amino acids. CDR3 region: CASSVTNGVSGNTIYF. The DNA of the CDR3 is TGTGCCAGCTCCGTTACCAACGGGGTCTCTGGAAACACCATATATTTT.

J is TRBJ1-1 and V is TRBV3-1 (or the pseudogene TRBV3-2); no clear D gene. The CDR3 loop spans 17 amino acids. Trimming shortened V by 0 bases and J by 0 bases, and 14 bases separated the two germline ends. Germline V gene data show CDR1 as LGHDT and CDR2 as YNNKEL (reference sequence). Here the CDR3 reads CASSQDLGPGLNTEAFF. The CDR3 DNA follows: TGTGCCAGCAGCCAAGATCTCGGTCCGGGTTTGAACACTGAAGCTTTCTTT.

The chain links TRBV11-2 to TRBJ2-3; TRBD2 agrees at 9 bases. Trimming removed 1 base from V and 5 bases from J; junction bases left unmatched: 7. Germline CDR1 SGHAT, CDR2 FQNNGV. The CDR3 is 16 amino acids. For the CDR3, the DNA is TGTGCCAGCAGCTTAGCGGTCGCGGGGGGGGTAGATACGCAGTATTTT. It codes for CASSLAVAGGVDTQYF.

This clone appeared once. The rearrangement joins TRBV11-2 to TRBJ1-1; no clear D. V was cut by 5 bases and J by 9 bases, with 16 bases left in between. This CDR3 is 13 amino acids long. From germline, CDR1 is SGHAT and CDR2 FQNNGV. Here the CDR3 reads CASSPPVRRQAFF. The CDR3 DNA reads TGTGCCAGCAGCCCCCCGGTCCGGAGGCAAGCTTTCTTT.

The genes are TRBV3-1 (or the pseudogene TRBV3-2) and TRBJ2-1, with a tentative D call TRBD2 (5 bases). Germline V gene data show CDR1 as LGHDT and CDR2 as YNNKEL (reference sequence). The CDR3 runs 15 residues. Trimming left V 4 bases short and J 3 bases short, with 13 bases between. In DNA form, the CDR3 reads TGTGCCAGCAGCCGAAGCACTAGTAACTACAATGAGCAGTTCTTC. It encodes CASSRSTSNYNEQFF.

V and J are TRBV4-2 and TRBJ2-3; tentatively, D is TRBD2 (7 bases). The germline V and J ends were trimmed by 5 bases and 2 bases, with 14 bases remaining between them. This CDR3 spans 15 amino acids. CDR1 LGHNA and CDR2 YNFKEQ come from the germline V gene. The CDR3 sequence is CASSGRGADTDTQYF. The CDR3 bases are TGTGCCAGCAGCGGACGGGGGGCCGACACAGATACGCAGTATTTT.

This chain connects TRBV30 to TRBJ2-7; 9 positions match TRBD2. Trimming took 4 bases from V and 3 from J; bases not matched to a gene: 7. The CDR3 contains 14 residues. Germline CDR1 is GTSNPN and CDR2 is SVGIG (reference sequence). CDR3 DNA sequence: TGTGCCTGGACTTTAGCGGGGGCCTACTACGAGCAGTACTTC. The encoded protein is CAWTLAGAYYEQYF.

The rearrangement links TRBV3-1 (or the pseudogene TRBV3-2) to TRBJ2-3; possible D gene TRBD2, 6 bases. V was shortened by 4 bases and J by 2 bases, with 16 bases between the two germline ends. From germline, CDR1 is LGHDT and CDR2 YNNKEL (reference sequence). The CDR3 loop spans 16 amino acids. For the CDR3, the DNA is TGTGCCAGCAGCCTCCTGGCGGGGCGAACCACAGATACGCAGTATTTT. Amino acids: CASSLLAGRTTDTQYF.

This sequence joins TRBV4-2 and TRBJ2-1; the match to TRBD2 covers 9 bases. Trimming removed 0 bases from V and 3 bases from J; junction bases left unmatched: 6. The CDR3 is 17 residues long. CDR1 LGHNA and CDR2 YNFKEQ come from the germline V gene. The chain's CDR3 is CASSQEFGGGVYNEQFF. The CDR3 nucleotides are TGTGCCAGCAGCCAAGAATTCGGCGGGGGGGTCTACAATGAGCAGTTCTTC.

V is TRBV29-1 and J is TRBJ2-3, with a possible D match to TRBD1 (6 bases). The ends were cut back, 7 bases at V and 3 bases at J, with 14 bases in the middle. Per the germline V gene, CDR1 is SQVTM and CDR2 is ANQGSEA. The CDR3 runs to 13 residues. As DNA, the CDR3 is TGCAGCGGTGGGACACAAAAAACAGATACGCAGTATTTT. Protein: CSGGTQKTDTQYF.